The present T cell receptor (beta chain) was sequenced within a study of identical twins. Trimming left V 0 bases short and J 2 bases short, with 9 bases between. CDR1 and CDR2 (germline): SGHRS, YFSETQ. There are 15 residues in the CDR3. As for this clonotype: Its antigen is not known.

Template switching (which added a universal primer site) was used, and cDNA carried unique molecular identifiers. TCRdb redid the calling of the 5' RACE reads with MiXCR, one entry per CDR3 protein. The table has about 430,000 distinct CDR3 sequences, approximately 17% seen once. Study-wide findings and caveats: Diverse VJ usage suggested most zero-insertion clonotypes were not invariant T cells. Carriage of fewer insertions was seen in abundant cord blood beta clonotypes, whereas memory repertoires showed none.

The chain carries TRBV5-1 and TRBJ1-3; perhaps TRBD1 as D (5 bases). The receptor's source is a man aged 45-65 years in good health. Input material: naive T cells sorted from blood. The DNA of the CDR3 is TGCGCCAGCAGCTTGGAGGGGACGCCTGGAAACACCATATATTTT. Residues: CASSLEGTPGNTIYF. The full variable domain, in which reference TRBV5-1 and TRBJ1-3 provide the parts outside the CDR3, is KAGVTQTPRYLIKTRGQQVTLSCSPISGHRSVSWYQQTPGQGLQFLFEYFSETQRNKGNFPGRFSGRQFSNSRSEMNVSTLELGDSALYLCASSLEGTPGNTIYFGEGSWLTVV.